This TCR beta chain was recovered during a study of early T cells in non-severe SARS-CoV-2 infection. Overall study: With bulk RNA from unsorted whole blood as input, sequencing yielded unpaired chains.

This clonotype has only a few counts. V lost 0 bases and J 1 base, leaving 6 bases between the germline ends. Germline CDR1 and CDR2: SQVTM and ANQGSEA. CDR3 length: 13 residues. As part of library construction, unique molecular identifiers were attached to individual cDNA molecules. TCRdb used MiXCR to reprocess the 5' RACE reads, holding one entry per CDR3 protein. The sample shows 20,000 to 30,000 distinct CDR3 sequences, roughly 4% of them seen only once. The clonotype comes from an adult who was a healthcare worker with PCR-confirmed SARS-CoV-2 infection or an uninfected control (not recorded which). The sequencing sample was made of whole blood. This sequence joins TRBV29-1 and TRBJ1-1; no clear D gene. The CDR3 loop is CSVEERENTEAFF. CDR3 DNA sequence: TGCAGCGTTGAAGAGAGGGAGAACACTGAAGCTTTCTTT.